The rows below give T cell receptor beta chains drawn from one sample of a study of radiotherapy plus CTLA-4 blockade in lung cancer. Clones were read by immunoSEQ multiplex PCR, and TCRdb kept only the in-frame ones, dropping some. The data hold roughly 98,000 clones, with about 80% observed a single time. Sequencing used peripheral blood, obtained from a patient treated with radiotherapy plus ipilimumab. These receptors were obtained from a human donor with non-small cell lung cancer that progressed on radiotherapy plus ipilimumab. CDR3s leave out the opening cysteine and the closing phenylalanine or tryptophan. The size field is filled for only some rows; it gives once, few, many or a size class.

clone_size v_call cdr3_aa
NA TRBV4-3 ASSQDVLSGGGYT
NA TRBV4-3 ASSPTGLGGGWTTEAF
once TRBV29-1 SVLLAATYEQY
NA TRBV5-1 ASSPTGWGHYGYT
NA TRBV9 ASSAGTSGGRTGELF
once TRBV5-1 ATTDSDTQY
NA TRBV29-1 SVGRQGFTNTGELF
NA TRBV4-3 ASSNPGWQVSGYT
NA TRBV7-6 ASSLGGMGNQPQH
NA TRBV2 ASIGRALRGEKLF
NA TRBV14 ASLRGTEAF
NA TRBV7-2 ASSLLKGLAGNEQY
few TRBV2 ASSPQDGGYEQY
NA TRBV5-1 ASSLTPDPYQETQY
NA TRBV28 ASSLTLDSRRNTEAF
NA TRBV5-6 ASSSGWETQY
NA TRBV9 ASSGYSGYGYT
NA TRBV6-5 ATELTGFSPLH
NA TRBV5-6 ASSRGTPNSPLH